This TCR beta chain was documented in a study of cytomegalovirus exposure and HLA in healthy donors. Points on this clone: Its cognate antigen is unknown.

Study-wide results and caveats: Presence/absence analyses assumed roughly uniform sequencing depth across donors.

The PCR employed 60 Vbeta primers together with 13 Jbeta primers. TCRdb's table, derived via immunoSEQ multiplex PCR, lists solely in-frame clones and lacks some. The sample includes around 67,000 clones, 55% to 70% of them seen just once. Germline V lookup: CDR1 MDHEN, CDR2 SYDVKM. V was clipped by 6 bases and J by 3 bases; unmatched bases: 18. This CDR3 is 18 amino acids long. The TCR originated in a woman aged 45 to 65 in good health and CMV-seronegative. The sequenced sample was PBMCs. V and J are TRBV28 and TRBJ2-7, with 9 bases matching TRBD2. The CDR3 here is CASRHTRILAGSYYEQYF. The DNA of the CDR3 is TGTGCCAGCAGGCACACCCGGATTCTAGCGGGATCCTACTACGAGCAGTACTTC.